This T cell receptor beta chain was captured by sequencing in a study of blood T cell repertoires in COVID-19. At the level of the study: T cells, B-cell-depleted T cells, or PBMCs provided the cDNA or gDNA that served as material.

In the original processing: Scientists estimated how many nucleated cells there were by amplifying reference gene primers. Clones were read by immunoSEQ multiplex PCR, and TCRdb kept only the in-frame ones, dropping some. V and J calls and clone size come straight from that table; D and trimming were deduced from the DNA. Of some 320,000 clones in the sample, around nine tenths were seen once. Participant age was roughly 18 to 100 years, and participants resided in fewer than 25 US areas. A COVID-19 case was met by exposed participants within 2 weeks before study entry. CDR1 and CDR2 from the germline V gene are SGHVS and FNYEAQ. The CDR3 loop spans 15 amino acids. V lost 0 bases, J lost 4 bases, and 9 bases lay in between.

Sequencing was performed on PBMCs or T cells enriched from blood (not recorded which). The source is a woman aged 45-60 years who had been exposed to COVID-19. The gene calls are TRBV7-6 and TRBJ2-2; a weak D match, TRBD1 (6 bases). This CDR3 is CASSLAGQSTGELFF. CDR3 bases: TGTGCCAGCAGCTTAGCTGGACAGAGCACCGGGGAGCTGTTTTTT.